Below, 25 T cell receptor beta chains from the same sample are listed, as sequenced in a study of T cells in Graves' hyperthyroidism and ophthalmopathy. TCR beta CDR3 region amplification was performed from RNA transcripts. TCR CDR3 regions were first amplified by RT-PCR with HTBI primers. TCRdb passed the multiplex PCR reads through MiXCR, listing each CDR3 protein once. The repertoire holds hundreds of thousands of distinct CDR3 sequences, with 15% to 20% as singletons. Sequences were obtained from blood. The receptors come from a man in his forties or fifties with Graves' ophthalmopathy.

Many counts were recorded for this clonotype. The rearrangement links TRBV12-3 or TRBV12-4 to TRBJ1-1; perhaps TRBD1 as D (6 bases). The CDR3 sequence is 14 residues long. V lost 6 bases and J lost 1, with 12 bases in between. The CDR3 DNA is TGTGCCAGCAGAAAAGGACAGCAGAACACTGAAGCTTTCTTT. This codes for CASRKGQQNTEAFF.

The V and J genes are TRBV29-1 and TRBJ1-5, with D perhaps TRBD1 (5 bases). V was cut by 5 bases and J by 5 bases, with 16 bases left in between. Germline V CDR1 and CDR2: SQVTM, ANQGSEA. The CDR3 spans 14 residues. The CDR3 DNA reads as TGCAGCGTTAGTGGGTCTTGGGGGGATCAGCCCCAGCATTTT. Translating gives CSVSGSWGDQPQHF.

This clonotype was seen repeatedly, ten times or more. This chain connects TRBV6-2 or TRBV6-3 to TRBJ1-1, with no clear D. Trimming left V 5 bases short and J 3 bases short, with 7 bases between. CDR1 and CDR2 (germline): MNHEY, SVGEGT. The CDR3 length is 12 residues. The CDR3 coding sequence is TGTGCCAGCAGTCCTCTCGACACTGAAGCTTTCTTT. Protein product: CASSPLDTEAFF.

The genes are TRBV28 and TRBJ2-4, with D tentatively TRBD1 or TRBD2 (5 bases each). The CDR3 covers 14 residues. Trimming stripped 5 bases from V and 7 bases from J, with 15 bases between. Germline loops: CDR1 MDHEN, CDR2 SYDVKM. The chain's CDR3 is CASSPRETFNIQYF. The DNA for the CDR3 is TGTGCCAGCAGTCCCAGGGAGACTTTTAACATTCAGTACTTC. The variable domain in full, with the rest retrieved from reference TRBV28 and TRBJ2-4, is DVKVTQSSRYLVKRTGEKVFLECVQDMDHENMFWYRQDPGLGLRLIYFSYDVKMKEKGDIPEGYSVSREKKERFSLILESASTNQTSMYLCASSPRETFNIQYFGAGTRLSVL.

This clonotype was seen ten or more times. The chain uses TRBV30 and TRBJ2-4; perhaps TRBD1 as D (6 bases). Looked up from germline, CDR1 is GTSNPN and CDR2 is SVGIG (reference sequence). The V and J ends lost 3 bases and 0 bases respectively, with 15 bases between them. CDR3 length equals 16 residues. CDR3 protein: CAWRGTPDLAKNIQYF. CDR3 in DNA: TGTGCCTGGAGAGGGACACCTGATCTAGCCAAAAACATTCAGTACTTC.

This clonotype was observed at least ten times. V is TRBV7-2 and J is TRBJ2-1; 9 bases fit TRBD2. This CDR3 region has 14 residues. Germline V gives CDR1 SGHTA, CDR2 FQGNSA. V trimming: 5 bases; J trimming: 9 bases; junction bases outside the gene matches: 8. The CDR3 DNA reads TGTGCCAGCAGCATTTTAGCGGGAGAAAGTGAGCAGTTCTTC. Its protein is CASSILAGESEQFF.

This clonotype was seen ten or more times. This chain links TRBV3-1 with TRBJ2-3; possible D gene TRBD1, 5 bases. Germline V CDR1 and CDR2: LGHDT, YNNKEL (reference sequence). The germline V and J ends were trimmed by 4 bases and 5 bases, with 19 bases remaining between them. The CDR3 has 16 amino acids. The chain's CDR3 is CASSPPRGSRGDTQYF. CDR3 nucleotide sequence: TGTGCCAGCAGCCCACCAAGGGGCTCCCGCGGAGATACGCAGTATTTT.

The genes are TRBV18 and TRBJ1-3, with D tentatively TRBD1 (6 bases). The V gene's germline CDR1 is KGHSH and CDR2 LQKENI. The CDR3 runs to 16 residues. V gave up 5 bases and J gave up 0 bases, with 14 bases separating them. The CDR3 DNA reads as TGTGCCAGCTCATTACAGGACAGCCTCTCTGGAAACACCATATATTTT. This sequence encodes CASSLQDSLSGNTIYF.

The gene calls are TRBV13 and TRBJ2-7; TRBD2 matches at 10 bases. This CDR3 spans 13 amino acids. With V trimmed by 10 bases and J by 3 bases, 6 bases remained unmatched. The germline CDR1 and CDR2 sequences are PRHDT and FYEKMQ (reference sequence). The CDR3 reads CATRTSGYYEQYF. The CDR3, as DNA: TGTGCCACCCGGACTAGCGGTTACTACGAGCAGTACTTC.

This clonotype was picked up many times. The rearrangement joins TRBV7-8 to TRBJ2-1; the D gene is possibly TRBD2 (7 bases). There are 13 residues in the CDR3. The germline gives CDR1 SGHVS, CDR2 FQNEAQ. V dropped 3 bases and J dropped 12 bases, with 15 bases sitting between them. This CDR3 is CASSFRGGDGQFF. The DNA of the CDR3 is TGTGCCAGCAGCTTCAGAGGGGGGGACGGGCAGTTCTTC.

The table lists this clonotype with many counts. The chain's CDR3 is CSVEGNTEAFF. CDR3 in DNA: TGCAGCGTTGAAGGGAACACTGAAGCTTTCTTT. The rearrangement links TRBV29-1 to TRBJ1-1; D not resolved. The CDR3 spans 11 residues. The germline gives CDR1 SQVTM, CDR2 ANQGSEA. V dropped 1 base and J dropped 1 base, with 1 base sitting between them.

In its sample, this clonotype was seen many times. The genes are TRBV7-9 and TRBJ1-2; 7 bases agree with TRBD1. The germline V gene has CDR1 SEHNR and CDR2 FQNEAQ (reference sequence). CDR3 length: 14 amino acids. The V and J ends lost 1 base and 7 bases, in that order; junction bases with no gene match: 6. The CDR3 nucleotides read TGTGCCAGCAGCTTAGGCAACAGGGGTGGTGGCTACACCTTC. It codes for CASSLGNRGGGYTF.

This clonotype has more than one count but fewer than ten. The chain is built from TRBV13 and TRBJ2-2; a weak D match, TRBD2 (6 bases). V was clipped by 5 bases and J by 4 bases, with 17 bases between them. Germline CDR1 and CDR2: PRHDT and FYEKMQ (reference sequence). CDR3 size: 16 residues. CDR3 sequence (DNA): TGTGCCAGCAGCCGAACGGCGGAGGGGTCCACCGGGGAGCTGTTTTTT. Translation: CASSRTAEGSTGELFF. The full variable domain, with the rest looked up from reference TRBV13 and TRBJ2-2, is AAGVIQSPRHLIKEKRETATLKCYPIPRHDTVYWYQQGPGQDPQFLISFYEKMQSDKGSIPDRFSAQQFSDYHSELNMSSLELGDSALYFCASSRTAEGSTGELFFGEGSRLTVL.

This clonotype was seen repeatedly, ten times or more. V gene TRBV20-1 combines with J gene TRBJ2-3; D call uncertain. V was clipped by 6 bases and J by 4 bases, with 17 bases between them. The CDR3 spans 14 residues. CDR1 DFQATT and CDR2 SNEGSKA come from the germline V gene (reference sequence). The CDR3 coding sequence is TGCAGTGCCAGAATTCTAGTCCAGGCAGATACGCAGTATTTT. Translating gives CSARILVQADTQYF.

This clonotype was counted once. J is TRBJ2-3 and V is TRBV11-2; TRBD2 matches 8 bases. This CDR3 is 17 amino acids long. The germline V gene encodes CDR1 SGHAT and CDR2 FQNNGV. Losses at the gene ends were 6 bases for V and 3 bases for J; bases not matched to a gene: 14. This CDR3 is CASSQRADGGATDTQYF. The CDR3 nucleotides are TGTGCCAGCAGTCAACGAGCCGACGGGGGGGCGACAGATACGCAGTATTTT.

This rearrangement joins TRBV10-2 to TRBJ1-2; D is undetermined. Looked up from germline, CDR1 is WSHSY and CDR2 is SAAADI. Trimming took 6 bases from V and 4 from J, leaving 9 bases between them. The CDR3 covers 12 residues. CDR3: CASRPGSYGYTF. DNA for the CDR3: TGCGCCAGCAGACCCGGGTCCTATGGCTACACCTTC.

The CDR3 loop is CSVDDRGGTYNEQFF. The CDR3 region has the DNA TGCAGCGTTGACGACAGGGGGGGAACCTACAATGAGCAGTTCTTC. The genes are TRBV29-1 and TRBJ2-1; 9 bases align to TRBD1. Trimming cost V 3 bases and J 2 bases; bases outside gene matches: 5. CDR1 is SQVTM and CDR2 is ANQGSEA in the germline V gene. This CDR3 has 15 residues.

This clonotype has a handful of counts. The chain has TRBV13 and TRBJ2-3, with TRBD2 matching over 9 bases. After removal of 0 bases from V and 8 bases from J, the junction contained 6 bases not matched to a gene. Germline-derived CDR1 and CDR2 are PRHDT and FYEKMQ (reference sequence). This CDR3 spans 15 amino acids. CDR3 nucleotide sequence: TGTGCCAGCAGCTTAGGGGCGGGGGGGCTGTCTACGCAGTATTTT. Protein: CASSLGAGGLSTQYF.

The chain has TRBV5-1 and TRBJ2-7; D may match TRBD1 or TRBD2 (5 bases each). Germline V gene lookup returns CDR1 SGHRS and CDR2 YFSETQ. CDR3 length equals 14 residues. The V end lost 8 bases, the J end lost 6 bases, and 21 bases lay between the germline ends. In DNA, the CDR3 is TGCGCCAGATTCGAGGGGACCGACCCTTCCGAGCAGTACTTC. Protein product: CARFEGTDPSEQYF. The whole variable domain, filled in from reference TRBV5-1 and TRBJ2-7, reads KAGVTQTPRYLIKTRGQQVTLSCSPISGHRSVSWYQQTPGQGLQFLFEYFSETQRNKGNFPGRFSGRQFSNSRSEMNVSTLELGDSALYLCARFEGTDPSEQYFGPGTRLTVT.

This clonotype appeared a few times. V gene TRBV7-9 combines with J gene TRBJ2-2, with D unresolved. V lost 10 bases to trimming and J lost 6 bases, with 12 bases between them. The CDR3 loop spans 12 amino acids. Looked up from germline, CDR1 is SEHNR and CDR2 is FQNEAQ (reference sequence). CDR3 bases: TGTGCCACCTTCAAGGCGGCCGGGGAGCTGTTTTTT. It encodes CATFKAAGELFF. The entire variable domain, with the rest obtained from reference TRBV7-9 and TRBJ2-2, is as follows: DTGVSQNPRHKITKRGQNVTFRCDPISEHNRLYWYRQTLGQGPEFLTYFQNEAQLEKSRLLSDRFSAERPKGSFSTLEIQRTEQGDSAMYLCATFKAAGELFFGEGSRLTVL.

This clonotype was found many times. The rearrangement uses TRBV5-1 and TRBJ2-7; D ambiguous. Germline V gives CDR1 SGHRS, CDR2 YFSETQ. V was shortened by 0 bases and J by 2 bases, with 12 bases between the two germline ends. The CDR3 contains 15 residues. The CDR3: CASSLGVGQAYEQYF. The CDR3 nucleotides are TGCGCCAGCAGCTTGGGGGTCGGGCAGGCCTACGAGCAGTACTTC.

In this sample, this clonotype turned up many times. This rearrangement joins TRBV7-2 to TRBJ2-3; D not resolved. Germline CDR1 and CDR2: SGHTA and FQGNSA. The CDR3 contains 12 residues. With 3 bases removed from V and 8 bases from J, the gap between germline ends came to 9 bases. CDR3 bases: TGTGCCAGCAGCTTGGGTGGCACTACGCAGTATTTT. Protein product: CASSLGGTTQYF.

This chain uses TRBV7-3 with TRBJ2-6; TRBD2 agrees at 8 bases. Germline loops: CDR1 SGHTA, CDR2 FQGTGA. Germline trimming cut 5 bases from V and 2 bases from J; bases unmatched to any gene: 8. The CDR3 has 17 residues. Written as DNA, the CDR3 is TGTGCCAGCAGCATCAAGCGGGAGACCCCTGGGGCCAACGTCCTGACTTTC. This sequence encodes CASSIKRETPGANVLTF. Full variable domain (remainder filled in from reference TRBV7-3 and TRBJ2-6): GAGVSQTPSNKVTEKGKYVELRCDPISGHTALYWYRQSLGQGPEFLIYFQGTGAADDSGLPNDRFFAVRPEGSVSTLKIQRTERGDSAVYLCASSIKRETPGANVLTFGAGSRLTVL.

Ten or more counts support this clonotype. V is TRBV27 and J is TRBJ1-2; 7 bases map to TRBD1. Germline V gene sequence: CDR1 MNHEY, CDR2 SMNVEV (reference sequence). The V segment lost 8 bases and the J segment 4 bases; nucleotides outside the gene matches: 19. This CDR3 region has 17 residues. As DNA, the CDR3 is TGTGCCAGCGGATCAAACAGGGGATCCCCCCGGAGCTATGGCTACACCTTC. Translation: CASGSNRGSPRSYGYTF.

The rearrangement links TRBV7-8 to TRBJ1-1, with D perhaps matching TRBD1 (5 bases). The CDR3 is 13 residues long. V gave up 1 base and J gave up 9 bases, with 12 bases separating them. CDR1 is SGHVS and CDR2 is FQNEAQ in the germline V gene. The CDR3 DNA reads TGTGCCAGCAGCTTAGGCCCAGGGTTCAAAGCTTTCTTT. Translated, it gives CASSLGPGFKAFF.